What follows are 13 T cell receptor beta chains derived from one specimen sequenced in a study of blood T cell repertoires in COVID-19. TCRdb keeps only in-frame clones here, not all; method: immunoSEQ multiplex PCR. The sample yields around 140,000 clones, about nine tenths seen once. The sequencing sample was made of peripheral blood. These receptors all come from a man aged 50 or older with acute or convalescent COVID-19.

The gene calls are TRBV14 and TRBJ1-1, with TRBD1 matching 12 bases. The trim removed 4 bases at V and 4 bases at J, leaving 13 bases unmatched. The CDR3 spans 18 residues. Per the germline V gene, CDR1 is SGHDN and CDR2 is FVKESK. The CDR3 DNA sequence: TGTGCCAGCAGCCTACAGTGGGGACAGGGGGCGTCGGGCACTGAAGCTTTCTTT. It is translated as CASSLQWGQGASGTEAFF.

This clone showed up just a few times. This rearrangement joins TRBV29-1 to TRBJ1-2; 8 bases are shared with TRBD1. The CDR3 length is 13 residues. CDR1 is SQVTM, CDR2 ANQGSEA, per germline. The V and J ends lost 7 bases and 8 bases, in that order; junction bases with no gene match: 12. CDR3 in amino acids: CSAIPTGGVGYTF. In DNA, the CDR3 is TGCAGCGCGATACCCACAGGGGGAGTGGGCTACACCTTC. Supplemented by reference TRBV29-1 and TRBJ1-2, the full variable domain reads SAVISQKPSRDICQRGTSLTIQCQVDSQVTMMFWYRQQPGQSLTLIATANQGSEATYESGFVIDKFPISRPNLTFSTLTVSNMSPEDSSIYLCSAIPTGGVGYTFGSGTRLTVV.

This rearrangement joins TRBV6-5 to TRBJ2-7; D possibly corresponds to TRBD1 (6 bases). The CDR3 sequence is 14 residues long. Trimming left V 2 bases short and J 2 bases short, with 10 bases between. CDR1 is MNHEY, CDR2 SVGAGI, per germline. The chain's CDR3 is CASSYSGQTYEQYF. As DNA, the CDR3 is TGTGCCAGCAGTTACAGTGGACAGACCTACGAGCAGTACTTC.

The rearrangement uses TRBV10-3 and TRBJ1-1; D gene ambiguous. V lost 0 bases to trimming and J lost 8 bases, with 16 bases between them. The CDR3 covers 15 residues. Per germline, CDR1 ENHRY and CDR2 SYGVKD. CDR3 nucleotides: TGTGCCATCAGTGAGTCGATAGGTCAGGTAGGCGAAGCTTTCTTT. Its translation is CAISESIGQVGEAFF.

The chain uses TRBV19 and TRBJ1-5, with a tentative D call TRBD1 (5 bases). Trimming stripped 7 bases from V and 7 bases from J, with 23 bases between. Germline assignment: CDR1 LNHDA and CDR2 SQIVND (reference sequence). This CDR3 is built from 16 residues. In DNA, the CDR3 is TGTGCCAGTATAGAGTCGAACCGGGGGGAATGGCAGCCCCAGCATTTT. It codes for CASIESNRGEWQPQHF.

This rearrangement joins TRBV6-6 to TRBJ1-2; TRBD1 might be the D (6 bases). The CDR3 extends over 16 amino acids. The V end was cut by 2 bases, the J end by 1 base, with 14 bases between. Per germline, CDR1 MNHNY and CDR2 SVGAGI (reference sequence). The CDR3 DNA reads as TGTGCCAGCAGTTACGGGGGCAGGGAGAATAACTATGGCTACACCTTC. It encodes CASSYGGRENNYGYTF.

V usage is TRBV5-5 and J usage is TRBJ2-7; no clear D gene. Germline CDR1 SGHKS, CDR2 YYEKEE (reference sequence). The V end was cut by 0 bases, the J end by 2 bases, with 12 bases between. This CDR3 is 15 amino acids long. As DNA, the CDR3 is TGTGCCAGCAGCTTGGTTGGCAGGTCAACCTACGAGCAGTACTTC. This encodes CASSLVGRSTYEQYF.

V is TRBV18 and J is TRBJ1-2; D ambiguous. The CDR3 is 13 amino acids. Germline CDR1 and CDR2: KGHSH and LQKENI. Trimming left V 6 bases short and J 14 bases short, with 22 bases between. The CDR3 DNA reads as TGTGCCAGCTCTCCATCTTTTACTATGGCTATAACCTTC. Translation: CASSPSFTMAITF.

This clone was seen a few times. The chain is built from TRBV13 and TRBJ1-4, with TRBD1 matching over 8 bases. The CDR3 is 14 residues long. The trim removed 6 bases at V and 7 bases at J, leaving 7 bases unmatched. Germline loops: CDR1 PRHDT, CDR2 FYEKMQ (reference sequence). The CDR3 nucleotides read TGTGCCAGCAGTCGACAGGGGCGCGGTGAAAAACTGTTTTTT. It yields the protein CASSRQGRGEKLFF. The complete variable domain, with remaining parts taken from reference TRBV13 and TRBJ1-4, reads AAGVIQSPRHLIKEKRETATLKCYPIPRHDTVYWYQQGPGQDPQFLISFYEKMQSDKGSIPDRFSAQQFSDYHSELNMSSLELGDSALYFCASSRQGRGEKLFFGSGTQLSVL.

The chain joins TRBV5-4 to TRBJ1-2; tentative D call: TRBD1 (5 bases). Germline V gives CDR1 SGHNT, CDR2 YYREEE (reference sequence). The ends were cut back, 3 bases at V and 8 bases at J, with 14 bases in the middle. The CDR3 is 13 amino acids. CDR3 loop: CASSSLGALGYTF. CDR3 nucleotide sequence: TGTGCCAGCAGCTCTCTTGGGGCTCTAGGCTACACCTTC.

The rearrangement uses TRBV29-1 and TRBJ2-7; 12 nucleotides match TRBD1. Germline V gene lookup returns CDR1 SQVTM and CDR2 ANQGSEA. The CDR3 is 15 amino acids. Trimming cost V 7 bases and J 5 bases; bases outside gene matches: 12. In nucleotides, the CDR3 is TGCAGCGGGACACTCTGGGGACAGGGGGCGGACGAGCAGTACTTC. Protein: CSGTLWGQGADEQYF.

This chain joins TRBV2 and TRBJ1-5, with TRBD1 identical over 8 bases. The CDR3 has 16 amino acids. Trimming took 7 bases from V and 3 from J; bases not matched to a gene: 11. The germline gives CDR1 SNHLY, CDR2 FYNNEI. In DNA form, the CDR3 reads TGTGCCAGCACCCCGAGGGGGCAGGGGGCCAATCAGCCCCAGCATTTT. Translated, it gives CASTPRGQGANQPQHF.

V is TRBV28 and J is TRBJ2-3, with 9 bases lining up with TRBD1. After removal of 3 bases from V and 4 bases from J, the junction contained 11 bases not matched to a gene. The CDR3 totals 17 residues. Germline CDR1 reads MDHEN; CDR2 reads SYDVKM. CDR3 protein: CASSLVLTGGVPDTQYF. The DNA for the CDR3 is TGTGCCAGCAGTTTGGTCCTTACAGGGGGCGTACCAGATACGCAGTATTTT.